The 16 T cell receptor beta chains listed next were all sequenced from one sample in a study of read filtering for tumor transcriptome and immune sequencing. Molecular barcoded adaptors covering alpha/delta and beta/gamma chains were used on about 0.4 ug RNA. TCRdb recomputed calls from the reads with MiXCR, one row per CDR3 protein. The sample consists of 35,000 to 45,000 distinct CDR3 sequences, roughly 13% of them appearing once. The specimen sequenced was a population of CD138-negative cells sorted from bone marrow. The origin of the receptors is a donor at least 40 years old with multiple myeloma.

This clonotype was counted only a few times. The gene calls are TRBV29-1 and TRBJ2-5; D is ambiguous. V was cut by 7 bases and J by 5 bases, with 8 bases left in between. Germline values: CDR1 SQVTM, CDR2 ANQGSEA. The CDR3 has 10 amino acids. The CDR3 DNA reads TGCAGCGCCCCACTGGAGACCCAGTACTTC. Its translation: CSAPLETQYF.

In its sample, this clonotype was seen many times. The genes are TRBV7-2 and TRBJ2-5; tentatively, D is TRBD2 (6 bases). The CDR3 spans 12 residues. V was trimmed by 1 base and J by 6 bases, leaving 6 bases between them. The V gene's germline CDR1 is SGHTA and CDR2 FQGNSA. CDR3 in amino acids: CASSLGGKTQYF. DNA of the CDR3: TGTGCCAGCAGCTTAGGCGGGAAGACCCAGTACTTC.

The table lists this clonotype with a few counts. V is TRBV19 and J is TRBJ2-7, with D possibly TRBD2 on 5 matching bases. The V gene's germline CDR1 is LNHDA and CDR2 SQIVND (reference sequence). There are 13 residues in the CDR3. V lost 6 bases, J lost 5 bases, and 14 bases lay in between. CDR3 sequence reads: CASREGPQDEQYF. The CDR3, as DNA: TGTGCCAGTAGAGAGGGTCCGCAAGACGAGCAGTACTTC.

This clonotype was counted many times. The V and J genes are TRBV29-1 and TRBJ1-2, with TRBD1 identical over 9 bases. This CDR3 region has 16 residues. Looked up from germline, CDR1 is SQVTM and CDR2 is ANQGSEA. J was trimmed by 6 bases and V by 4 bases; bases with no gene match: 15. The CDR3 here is CSVGEPGQGGFDGYTF. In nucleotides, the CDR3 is TGCAGCGTTGGGGAGCCGGGACAGGGAGGTTTTGATGGCTACACCTTC. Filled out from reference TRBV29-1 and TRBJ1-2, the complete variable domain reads SAVISQKPSRDICQRGTSLTIQCQVDSQVTMMFWYRQQPGQSLTLIATANQGSEATYESGFVIDKFPISRPNLTFSTLTVSNMSPEDSSIYLCSVGEPGQGGFDGYTFGSGTRLTVV.

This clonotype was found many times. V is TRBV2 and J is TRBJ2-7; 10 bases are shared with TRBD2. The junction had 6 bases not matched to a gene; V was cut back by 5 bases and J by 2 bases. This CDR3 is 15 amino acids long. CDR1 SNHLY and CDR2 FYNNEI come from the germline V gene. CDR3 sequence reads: CASSTASGGPYEQYF. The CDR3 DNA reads TGTGCCAGCAGTACAGCTAGCGGGGGCCCCTACGAGCAGTACTTC.

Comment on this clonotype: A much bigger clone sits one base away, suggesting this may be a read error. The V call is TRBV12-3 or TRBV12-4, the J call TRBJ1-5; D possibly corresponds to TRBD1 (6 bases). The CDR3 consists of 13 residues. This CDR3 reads CSSSFNRDQPQHF. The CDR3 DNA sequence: TGTTCCAGCAGTTTCAACAGGGACCAGCCCCAGCATTTT.

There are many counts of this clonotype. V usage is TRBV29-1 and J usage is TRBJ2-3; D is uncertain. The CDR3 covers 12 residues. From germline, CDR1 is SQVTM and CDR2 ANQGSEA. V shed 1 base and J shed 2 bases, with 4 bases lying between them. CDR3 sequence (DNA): TGCAGCGTTGAAGGTCTCACAGATACGCAGTATTTT. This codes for CSVEGLTDTQYF.

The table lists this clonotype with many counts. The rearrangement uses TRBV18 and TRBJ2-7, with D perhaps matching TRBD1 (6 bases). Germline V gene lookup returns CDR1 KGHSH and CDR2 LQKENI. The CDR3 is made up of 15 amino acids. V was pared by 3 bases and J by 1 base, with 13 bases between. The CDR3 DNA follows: TGTGCCAGCTCACCGGGGGTCAGGGGATCCTACGAGCAGTACTTC. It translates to CASSPGVRGSYEQYF. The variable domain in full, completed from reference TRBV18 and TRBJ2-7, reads NAGVMQNPRHLVRRRGQEARLRCSPMKGHSHVYWYRQLPEEGLKFMVYLQKENIIDESGMPKERFSAEFPKEGPSILRIQQVVRGDSAAYFCASSPGVRGSYEQYFGPGTRLTVT.

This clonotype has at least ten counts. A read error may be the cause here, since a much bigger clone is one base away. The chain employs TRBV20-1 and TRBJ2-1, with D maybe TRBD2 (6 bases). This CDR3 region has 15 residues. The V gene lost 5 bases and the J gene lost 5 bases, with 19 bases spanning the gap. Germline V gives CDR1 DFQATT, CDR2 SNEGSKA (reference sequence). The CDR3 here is CSASPAGRIDNEQFF. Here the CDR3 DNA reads TGCAGTGCTTCCCCGGCGGGACGGATAGACAATGAGCAGTTCTTC.

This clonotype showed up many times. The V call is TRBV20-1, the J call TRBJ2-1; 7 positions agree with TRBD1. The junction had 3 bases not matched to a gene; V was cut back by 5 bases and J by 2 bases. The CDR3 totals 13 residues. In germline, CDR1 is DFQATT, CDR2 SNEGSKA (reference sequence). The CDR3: CSAGDSPYNEQFF. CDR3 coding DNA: TGCAGTGCTGGGGACAGCCCCTACAATGAGCAGTTCTTC.

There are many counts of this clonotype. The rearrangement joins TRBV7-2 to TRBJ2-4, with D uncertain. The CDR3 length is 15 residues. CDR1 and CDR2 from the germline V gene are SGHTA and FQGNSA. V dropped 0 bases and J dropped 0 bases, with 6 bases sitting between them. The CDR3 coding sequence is TGTGCCAGCAGCTTAGCGGGCGGAGCCAAAAACATTCAGTACTTC. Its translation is CASSLAGGAKNIQYF.

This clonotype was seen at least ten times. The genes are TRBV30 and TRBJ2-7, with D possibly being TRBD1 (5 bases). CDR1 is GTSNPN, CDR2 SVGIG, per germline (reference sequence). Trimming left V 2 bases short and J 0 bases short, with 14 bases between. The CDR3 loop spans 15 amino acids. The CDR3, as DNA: TGTGCCTGGAGTCTAGACAGCCTGTCCTCCTACGAGCAGTACTTC. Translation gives CAWSLDSLSSYEQYF.

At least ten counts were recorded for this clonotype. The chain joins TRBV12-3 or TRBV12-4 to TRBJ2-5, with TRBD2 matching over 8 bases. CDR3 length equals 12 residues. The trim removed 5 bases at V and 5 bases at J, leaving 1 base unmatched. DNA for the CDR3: TGTGCCAGCAGTCCTAGCGGGGAGACCCAGTACTTC. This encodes CASSPSGETQYF.

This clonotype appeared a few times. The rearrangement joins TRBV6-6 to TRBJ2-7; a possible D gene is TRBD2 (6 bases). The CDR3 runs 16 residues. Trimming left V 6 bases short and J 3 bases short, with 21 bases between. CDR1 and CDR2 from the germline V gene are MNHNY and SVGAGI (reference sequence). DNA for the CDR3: TGTGCCAGCAGCCACCCAACTACTAGCTCCCACTACGAGCAGTACTTC. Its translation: CASSHPTTSSHYEQYF.

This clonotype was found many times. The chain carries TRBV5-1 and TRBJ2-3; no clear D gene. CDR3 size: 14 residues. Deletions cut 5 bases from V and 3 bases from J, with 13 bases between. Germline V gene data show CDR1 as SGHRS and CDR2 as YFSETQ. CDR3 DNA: TGCGCCAGCAGTGGCGAGAGGTGGACAGATACGCAGTATTTT. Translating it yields CASSGERWTDTQYF.

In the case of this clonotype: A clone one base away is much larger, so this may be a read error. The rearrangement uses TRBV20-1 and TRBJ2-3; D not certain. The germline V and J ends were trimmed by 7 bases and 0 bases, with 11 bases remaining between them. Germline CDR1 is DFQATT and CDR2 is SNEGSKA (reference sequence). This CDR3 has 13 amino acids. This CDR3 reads CSVGGLSTDTQYF. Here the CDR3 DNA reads TGCAGTGTGGGTGGGCTGAGCACAGATACGCAGTATTTT.